This paragraph reports one T cell receptor beta chain. Its antigen is unknown. This record belongs to a study of blood T cells in healthy people across ages. Findings and limits, study-wide: Leaving the PBMCs unsorted stopped any conclusive comparison of naive versus antigen-experienced cells. When one million T cells were used, diversity estimates were thought to be underestimates.

The V end lost 5 bases, the J end lost 13 bases, and 12 bases lay between the germline ends. The CDR3 covers 11 residues. A second PCR, run for roughly 7 to 12 cycles, used a sample-barcoded 5' primer plus a J-beta primer mix. Every cDNA molecule bore a tag from a template-switch adaptor containing 12 random nucleotides. TCRdb itself ran the 5' RACE reads through MiXCR, one entry per CDR3 protein. Among about 1,400,000 distinct CDR3 sequences listed, around two fifths were seen once. Sequences were obtained from blood. The sequence derives from a woman aged 18-29 years in good health. The chain is built from TRBV12-3 or TRBV12-4 and TRBJ2-4; D not certain. CDR3 loop: CASSTSNEQYF. The CDR3 DNA reads as TGTGCCAGCAGTACCTCTAATGAGCAGTACTTC.